This TCR beta chain stems from a study of cytomegalovirus exposure and HLA in healthy donors. The PCR ran on 60 Vbeta and 13 Jbeta primers. Profiling relied on immunoSEQ multiplex PCR, and the TCRdb table lists in-frame clones only, not all of them. The sample has roughly 170,000 clones, approximately 80% seen once. This CDR3 comprises 16 residues. V lost 5 bases, J lost 4 bases, and 10 bases stayed unmatched. Germline V gives CDR1 SEHNR, CDR2 FQNEAQ (reference sequence). The chain uses TRBV7-9 and TRBJ1-2; 10 bases are a match to TRBD1. The clonotype originates from a man in his thirties or forties in good health and CMV-seropositive. Specimen: PBMCs. As DNA, the CDR3 is TGTGCCAGCAGCGACCCCGGGGACAGGGGCACCTATGGCTACACCTTC. As protein: CASSDPGDRGTYGYTF.